This TCR beta chain was sequenced for a study of T cell responses to AZD1222 COVID-19 vaccine. Whole-study findings and limits: Spike-specific TCR repertoires showed rising breadth and depth after two AZD1222 doses. Recipients of AZD1222 seropositive at baseline numbered only 5 to 7.

Comments on this clone: The antigen remains unidentified.

Libraries were prepared by immunoSEQ multiplex PCR; TCRdb keeps only in-frame clonotypes and omits some of them. The sample contains 65,000 to 85,000 clones, approximately 85% of which appear only once. Germline CDR1 is KGHSH and CDR2 is LQKENI. Trimming removed 5 bases from V and 3 bases from J; junction bases left unmatched: 11. This CDR3 comprises 18 residues. The sample consisted of peripheral blood, taken on day 0 of AZD1222 vaccination. This chain connects TRBV18 to TRBJ2-2, with 11 bases that match TRBD2. The source of this sequence is an adult in good health. CDR3 nucleotide sequence: TGTGCCAGCTCATTACGACTGCCGACTAGCGGGGACACCGGGGAGCTGTTTTTT. This sequence encodes CASSLRLPTSGDTGELFF.